The next 3 T cell receptor beta chains were all read from a single sample in a study of blood T cell repertoires in COVID-19. This table comes from immunoSEQ multiplex PCR, and its TCRdb copy is limited to in-frame clones, with some not included. The top ten hold approximately 5.6% of the sample, which has roughly 64,000 clones, about four fifths seen once. Source material: peripheral blood. These TCRs come from a human donor in a cohort sampled during active COVID-19.

V and J are TRBV18 and TRBJ1-4, with D possibly matching TRBD1 (6 bases). This CDR3 comprises 16 residues. The germline V and J ends were trimmed by 3 bases and 6 bases, with 17 bases remaining between them. Per the germline V gene, CDR1 is KGHSH and CDR2 is LQKENI. CDR3 sequence reads: CASSPMSGASYEKLFF. In DNA, the CDR3 is TGTGCCAGCTCACCGATGTCAGGGGCGTCGTATGAAAAACTGTTTTTT.

This clone came up once. The chain couples TRBV2 to TRBJ2-7; 11 nucleotides line up with TRBD1. The CDR3 spans 15 residues. Germline V gene sequence: CDR1 SNHLY, CDR2 FYNNEI. V shed 2 bases, J shed 7 bases, and the junction held 7 bases outside the gene matches. The DNA of the CDR3 is TGTGCCAGCAGTGAAAACCGGGACAGGGGGAGGGAGCAGTACTTC. Protein: CASSENRDRGREQYF.

This clone was observed a handful of times. The sample carries other DNA sequences with the same CDR3. The V and J genes are TRBV7-2 and TRBJ2-5; D unclear. The V end lost 2 bases, the J end lost 5 bases, and 6 bases lay between the germline ends. In germline, CDR1 is SGHTA, CDR2 FQGNSA. This CDR3 has 12 residues. The chain's CDR3 is CASSLRRETQYF. In DNA form, the CDR3 reads TGTGCCAGCAGCTTACGCCGGGAGACCCAGTACTTC.